These 25 T cell receptor beta chains originate from one sample sequenced in a study of CD4 T cells in relation to SARS-CoV-2 and coronaviruses. Their recognized antigens are unknown. The unexposed donors gave CD4+ T cells in about 2011-2019, prior to COVID-19. CD4+ T cells were isolated from the cells after roughly 11 days of culture. The protocol was immunoSEQ multiplex PCR, while the TCRdb copy is restricted to in-frame clones and leaves out a portion. The sample has tens of thousands of clones; about 71% are singletons. Sequenced material: CD4+ T cells from PBMCs, cultured in vitro. Every receptor here comes from a human donor in good health.

The chain couples TRBV5-1 to TRBJ2-1; 7 nucleotides match TRBD2. The CDR3 spans 15 residues. V lost 0 bases to trimming and J lost 10 bases; unmatched junction nucleotides: 10. Germline lookup yields CDR1 SGHRS and CDR2 YFSETQ. This CDR3 reads CASSLGSSGFGEQFF. The DNA for the CDR3 is TGCGCCAGCAGCTTGGGTTCTAGCGGCTTCGGAGAGCAGTTCTTC. Filled out from reference TRBV5-1 and TRBJ2-1, the complete variable domain reads KAGVTQTPRYLIKTRGQQVTLSCSPISGHRSVSWYQQTPGQGLQFLFEYFSETQRNKGNFPGRFSGRQFSNSRSEMNVSTLELGDSALYLCASSLGSSGFGEQFFGPGTRLTVL.

The V and J genes are TRBV7-9 and TRBJ2-3, with TRBD2 as a possible D gene (6 bases). Germline-derived CDR1 and CDR2 are SEHNR and FQNEAQ (reference sequence). The CDR3 spans 15 residues. The V end lost 5 bases, the J end lost 0 bases, and 12 bases lay between the germline ends. CDR3 DNA sequence: TGTGCCAGCAGCCGTAGCGGCACTAGCACAGATACGCAGTATTTT. This encodes CASSRSGTSTDTQYF.

This chain links TRBV18 with TRBJ1-3; weak D call: TRBD1 (6 bases). Trimming left V 4 bases short and J 0 bases short, with 13 bases between. This CDR3 contains 16 residues. From germline, CDR1 is KGHSH and CDR2 LQKENI. CDR3: CASSQRQDLSGNTIYF. The CDR3 DNA follows: TGTGCCAGCTCACAAAGACAGGATCTCTCTGGAAACACCATATATTTT. Full variable domain (outside the CDR3, taken from reference TRBV18 and TRBJ1-3): NAGVMQNPRHLVRRRGQEARLRCSPMKGHSHVYWYRQLPEEGLKFMVYLQKENIIDESGMPKERFSAEFPKEGPSILRIQQVVRGDSAAYFCASSQRQDLSGNTIYFGEGSWLTVV.

The chain has TRBV5-1 and TRBJ1-1; 12 bases fit TRBD1. The CDR3 length is 13 residues. Germline V gene sequence: CDR1 SGHRS, CDR2 YFSETQ. V shed 7 bases, J shed 5 bases, and the junction held 3 bases outside the gene matches. The CDR3 sequence: CASGTGGFTEAFF. The CDR3 coding sequence is TGCGCCAGCGGGACAGGGGGCTTTACTGAAGCTTTCTTT.

The V call is TRBV6-2 or TRBV6-3, the J call TRBJ2-1, with 10 bases identical to TRBD2. Germline loops: CDR1 MNHEY, CDR2 SVGEGT. The CDR3 is 14 residues long. The V and J ends lost 6 bases and 4 bases, in that order; junction bases with no gene match: 3. This CDR3 is CASSPAGGYNEQFF. CDR3 DNA sequence: TGTGCCAGCAGCCCAGCGGGAGGGTACAATGAGCAGTTCTTC.

This chain joins TRBV2 and TRBJ1-1, with no clear D. Germline assignment: CDR1 SNHLY and CDR2 FYNNEI. The CDR3 has 13 residues. Trimming removed 5 bases at V and 5 bases at J, with 12 bases between. This chain's CDR3 is CASSPDHGTEAFF. As DNA, the CDR3 is TGTGCCAGCAGTCCGGACCATGGAACTGAAGCTTTCTTT.

This chain uses TRBV5-1 with TRBJ2-3; D not resolved. CDR3 size: 14 residues. Trimming shortened V by 0 bases and J by 3 bases, and 8 bases separated the two germline ends. Germline V lookup: CDR1 SGHRS, CDR2 YFSETQ. CDR3 protein: CASSLVMQTDTQYF. As DNA, the CDR3 is TGCGCCAGCAGCTTGGTTATGCAAACAGATACGCAGTATTTT.

The chain has TRBV18 and TRBJ2-7; unclear D gene. The germline CDR1 and CDR2 sequences are KGHSH and LQKENI. This CDR3 region has 12 residues. Trimming removed 4 bases at V and 5 bases at J, with 9 bases between. The CDR3 reads CASSRPQHEQYF. The CDR3, as DNA: TGTGCCAGCTCACGTCCCCAGCACGAGCAGTACTTC.

The chain combines TRBV7-6 with TRBJ2-5; D ambiguous. The germline V gene encodes CDR1 SGHVS and CDR2 FNYEAQ. CDR3 length: 15 amino acids. V was cut by 2 bases and J by 4 bases, with 14 bases left in between. The CDR3 sequence is CASSLSPGVAETQYF. In DNA form, the CDR3 reads TGTGCCAGCAGCTTAAGTCCTGGGGTCGCAGAGACCCAGTACTTC. The variable domain in full, with the rest retrieved from reference TRBV7-6 and TRBJ2-5, is GAGVSQSPRYKVTKRGQDVALRCDPISGHVSLYWYRQALGQGPEFLTYFNYEAQQDKSGLPNDRFSAERPEGSISTLTIQRTEQRDSAMYRCASSLSPGVAETQYFGPGTRLLVL.

The chain recombines TRBV19 with TRBJ1-3; 10 positions agree with TRBD1. In germline, CDR1 is LNHDA, CDR2 SQIVND (reference sequence). The junction had 11 bases not matched to a gene; V was cut back by 6 bases and J by 0 bases. This CDR3 spans 18 amino acids. The CDR3 loop is CASRGGVTGGISGNTIYF. The CDR3 DNA sequence: TGTGCCAGTAGAGGGGGGGTGACAGGGGGCATCTCTGGAAACACCATATATTTT.

The V call is TRBV24-1, the J call TRBJ1-4, with D tentatively TRBD1 (6 bases). In germline, CDR1 is KGHDR, CDR2 SFDVKD. Deletions cut 8 bases from V and 5 bases from J, with 23 bases between. This CDR3 region has 17 residues. The CDR3 loop is CATIRGGYFGGNEKLFF. CDR3 DNA: TGTGCCACCATAAGGGGGGGGTACTTCGGGGGGAATGAAAAACTGTTTTTT.

The chain links TRBV6-5 to TRBJ2-3; no clear D gene. V was cut by 6 bases and J by 1 base, with 2 bases left in between. The CDR3 is 11 residues long. Germline values: CDR1 MNHEY, CDR2 SVGAGI. The DNA for the CDR3 is TGTGCCAGCAGGGGCACAGATACGCAGTATTTT. This codes for CASRGTDTQYF.

There are a few counts of this clone. DNA of the CDR3: TGTGCCAGCAGCCTCCGGGACAGGGACTCCTACGAGCAGTACTTC. Its translation is CASSLRDRDSYEQYF. The J gene is TRBJ2-7, the V gene TRBV3-1 (or the pseudogene TRBV3-2); 9 positions agree with TRBD1. Germline V gives CDR1 LGHDT, CDR2 YNNKEL (reference sequence). The J segment lost 0 bases and the V segment lost 4 bases, leaving 4 bases of the junction unmatched. The CDR3 has 15 amino acids.

The table lists this clone with a few counts. The rearrangement links TRBV6-5 to TRBJ1-2; D is ambiguous. The CDR3 has 15 amino acids. V shed 6 bases and J shed 3 bases, with 17 bases lying between them. Germline CDR1 and CDR2: MNHEY and SVGAGI. The CDR3 loop is CASSIGRGEDYGYTF. The DNA for the CDR3 is TGTGCCAGCAGCATCGGGCGGGGTGAAGACTATGGCTACACCTTC.

In this sample, this clone turned up a few times. The chain links TRBV4-3 to TRBJ1-3; D remains unclear. Germline V gives CDR1 LGHNA, CDR2 YSLEER. V lost 3 bases, J lost 4 bases, and 19 bases lay in between. The CDR3 has 17 residues. The chain's CDR3 is CASSQGIKVIGGNTIYF. The CDR3 DNA follows: TGCGCCAGCAGCCAGGGGATCAAGGTCATAGGGGGAAACACCATATATTTT.

The rearrangement uses TRBV7-2 and TRBJ2-7, with D unresolved. The CDR3 has 14 amino acids. The germline V gene encodes CDR1 SGHTA and CDR2 FQGNSA. The V gene lost 1 base and the J gene lost 3 bases, with 10 bases spanning the gap. In DNA form, the CDR3 reads TGTGCCAGCAGCTTAGAGTCAAGGTTCTACGAGCAGTACTTC. It yields the protein CASSLESRFYEQYF.

The chain couples TRBV6-5 to TRBJ1-2; 7 bases match TRBD1. The ends lost 4 bases at V and 7 bases at J; junction bases unmatched: 9. The CDR3 is 14 amino acids. Per the germline V gene, CDR1 is MNHEY and CDR2 is SVGAGI. The CDR3 coding sequence is TGTGCCAGCAGTTCAGTTACAGGGGAGGCTGGCTACACCTTC. Amino acids: CASSSVTGEAGYTF.

The V and J genes are TRBV9 and TRBJ2-5, with 14 bases aligning to TRBD2. Germline lookup yields CDR1 SGDLS and CDR2 YYNGEE. This CDR3 contains 19 residues. V lost 4 bases, J lost 2 bases, and 13 bases stayed unmatched. Written as DNA, the CDR3 is TGTGCCAGCAGCTCTGGGACTAGCGGGAGACGTTTGGGGCAAGAGACCCAGTACTTC. It translates to CASSSGTSGRRLGQETQYF.

The chain carries TRBV2 and TRBJ1-5; 12 nucleotides match TRBD1. The V segment lost 7 bases and the J segment 5 bases; nucleotides outside the gene matches: 6. CDR1 and CDR2 from the germline V gene are SNHLY and FYNNEI. The CDR3 sequence is 15 residues long. The CDR3, as DNA: TGTGCCAGCACTCCGGGACAGGGGGCTTATCAGCCCCAGCATTTT. Protein sequence: CASTPGQGAYQPQHF.

The gene calls are TRBV9 and TRBJ1-3, with D possibly matching TRBD1 (5 bases). With 5 bases removed from V and 0 bases from J, the gap between germline ends came to 30 bases. This CDR3 spans 21 amino acids. Germline lookup yields CDR1 SGDLS and CDR2 YYNGEE. As DNA, the CDR3 is TGTGCCAGCAGACTCCTCCTACCGTGGGGGGTGTGGAGTACCTCTGGAAACACCATATATTTT. This codes for CASRLLLPWGVWSTSGNTIYF.

V gene TRBV5-1 combines with J gene TRBJ1-1; D might be TRBD1 (5 bases). The V end was cut by 0 bases, the J end by 0 bases, with 9 bases between. The CDR3 has 15 residues. Germline CDR1 and CDR2: SGHRS and YFSETQ. The CDR3 bases are TGCGCCAGCAGCTTGGTGGGACGGATGAACACTGAAGCTTTCTTT. Its translation is CASSLVGRMNTEAFF.

The rearrangement uses TRBV6-5 and TRBJ1-5; D remains unclear. V gave up 2 bases and J gave up 6 bases, with 11 bases separating them. The germline gives CDR1 MNHEY, CDR2 SVGAGI. The CDR3 is 14 amino acids. This CDR3 reads CASSYRYPGQPQHF. CDR3 coding DNA: TGTGCCAGCAGTTACCGGTACCCCGGTCAGCCCCAGCATTTT.

The chain uses TRBV29-1 and TRBJ2-7; the D is unclear. V lost 0 bases and J lost 3, with 6 bases in between. The CDR3 loop spans 12 amino acids. Per the germline V gene, CDR1 is SQVTM and CDR2 is ANQGSEA. CDR3 amino acids: CSVEDRNYEQYF. CDR3 bases: TGCAGCGTTGAAGACAGGAACTACGAGCAGTACTTC.

The chain uses TRBV27 and TRBJ1-2; TRBD1 agrees at 7 bases. There are 14 residues in the CDR3. Per the germline V gene, CDR1 is MNHEY and CDR2 is SMNVEV (reference sequence). The junction had 6 bases not matched to a gene; V was cut back by 2 bases and J by 6 bases. CDR3 residues: CASSLAGGGNGYTF. For the CDR3, the DNA is TGTGCCAGCAGTTTAGCAGGGGGAGGTAATGGCTACACCTTC.

V usage is TRBV3-1 (or the pseudogene TRBV3-2) and J usage is TRBJ2-4; possible D gene TRBD1, 6 bases. CDR1 and CDR2 (germline): LGHDT, YNNKEL (reference sequence). The CDR3 runs 12 residues. The V and J ends lost 4 bases and 7 bases respectively, with 8 bases between them. CDR3 loop: CASSPQGNIQYF. DNA for the CDR3: TGTGCCAGCAGCCCCCAGGGGAACATTCAGTACTTC.